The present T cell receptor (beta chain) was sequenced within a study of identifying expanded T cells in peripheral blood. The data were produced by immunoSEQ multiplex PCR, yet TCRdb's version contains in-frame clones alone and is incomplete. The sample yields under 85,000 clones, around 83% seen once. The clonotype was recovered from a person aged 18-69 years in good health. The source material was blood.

CDR3 residues: CASTYGVENTGELFF. The CDR3 nucleotides are TGTGCCAGCACGTACGGGGTGGAGAACACCGGGGAGCTGTTTTTT. The rearrangement links TRBV6-5 to TRBJ2-2, with D possibly matching TRBD2 (5 bases). This CDR3 comprises 15 residues. The germline V and J ends were trimmed by 7 bases and 1 base, with 13 bases remaining between them. Germline V CDR1 and CDR2: MNHEY, SVGAGI.